The 7 T cell receptor beta chains listed next were all sequenced from one sample in a study of T cell clones after liver transplantation. Method: immunoSEQ multiplex PCR; TCRdb's copy keeps in-frame clones and lacks some. The sample lists approximately 100,000 clones, about 80% occurring once. Source: CD4+ T cells from blood, taken approximately 43 months after liver transplant. The receptors originated from a human patient who received a liver transplant. Some T cells may be graft donor cells.

This chain uses TRBV5-1 with TRBJ2-1; no firm D call. CDR1 and CDR2 from the germline V gene are SGHRS and YFSETQ. The V end was cut by 4 bases, the J end by 3 bases, with 5 bases between. CDR3 size: 12 residues. The CDR3 coding sequence is TGCGCCAGCAGCATCGACTACAATGAGCAGTTCTTC. This sequence encodes CASSIDYNEQFF.

The rearrangement links TRBV6-5 to TRBJ2-7, with D unresolved. Germline V gives CDR1 MNHEY, CDR2 SVGAGI. The CDR3 has 14 residues. V lost 2 bases and J 1 base, leaving 9 bases between the germline ends. The CDR3 DNA follows: TGTGCCAGCAGTTACGCTGTACATTCCTACGAGCAGTACTTC. It translates to CASSYAVHSYEQYF.

The J gene is TRBJ1-5, the V gene TRBV27; D unresolved. The length of the CDR3 is 17 residues. V lost 5 bases and J lost 1, with 18 bases in between. CDR1 is MNHEY and CDR2 is SMNVEV in the germline V gene (reference sequence). CDR3 DNA: TGTGCCAGCAGTCCCCACCGGACCATAGGAAGCAATCAGCCCCAGCATTTT. This encodes CASSPHRTIGSNQPQHF.

J is TRBJ2-2 and V is TRBV27, with D tentatively TRBD1 or TRBD2 (6 bases each). The CDR3 has 17 residues. Trimming took off 7 bases at V and 1 base at J, with 19 bases between the two ends. In germline, CDR1 is MNHEY, CDR2 SMNVEV (reference sequence). Here the CDR3 reads CASTLIWGALNTGELFF. The CDR3 DNA reads as TGTGCCAGCACCCTGATCTGGGGGGCCTTGAACACCGGGGAGCTGTTTTTT.

This chain uses TRBV29-1 with TRBJ1-1; D unresolved. Trimming cost V 6 bases and J 0 bases, with 14 bases left between them. Germline CDR1 reads SQVTM; CDR2 reads ANQGSEA. CDR3 length: 14 residues. CDR3 region: CSVRRGEMNTEAFF. CDR3 nucleotides: TGCAGCGTAAGACGGGGTGAGATGAACACTGAAGCTTTCTTT.

This clone came up a few times. This sequence joins TRBV2 and TRBJ2-7; 7 positions agree with TRBD1. CDR3 length: 14 amino acids. Germline V lookup: CDR1 SNHLY, CDR2 FYNNEI. The ends lost 7 bases at V and 0 bases at J; junction bases unmatched: 6. CDR3 amino acids: CASNGQAPSYEQYF. The CDR3 DNA reads as TGTGCCAGCAACGGACAGGCCCCCTCCTACGAGCAGTACTTC. Full variable domain (outside the CDR3, taken from reference TRBV2 and TRBJ2-7): EPEVTQTPSHQVTQMGQEVILRCVPISNHLYFYWYRQILGQKVEFLVSFYNNEISEKSEIFDDQFSVERPDGSNFTLKIRSTKLEDSAMYFCASNGQAPSYEQYFGPGTRLTVT.

This clone was observed once. This rearrangement joins TRBV18 to TRBJ2-7; D might be TRBD1 (6 bases). Trimming removed 3 bases at V and 1 base at J, with 10 bases between. The CDR3 totals 14 residues. Germline V gene lookup returns CDR1 KGHSH and CDR2 LQKENI. The CDR3 nucleotides read TGTGCCAGCTCACCGCTTACAGGGTCCTACGAGCAGTACTTC. Translated, it gives CASSPLTGSYEQYF.